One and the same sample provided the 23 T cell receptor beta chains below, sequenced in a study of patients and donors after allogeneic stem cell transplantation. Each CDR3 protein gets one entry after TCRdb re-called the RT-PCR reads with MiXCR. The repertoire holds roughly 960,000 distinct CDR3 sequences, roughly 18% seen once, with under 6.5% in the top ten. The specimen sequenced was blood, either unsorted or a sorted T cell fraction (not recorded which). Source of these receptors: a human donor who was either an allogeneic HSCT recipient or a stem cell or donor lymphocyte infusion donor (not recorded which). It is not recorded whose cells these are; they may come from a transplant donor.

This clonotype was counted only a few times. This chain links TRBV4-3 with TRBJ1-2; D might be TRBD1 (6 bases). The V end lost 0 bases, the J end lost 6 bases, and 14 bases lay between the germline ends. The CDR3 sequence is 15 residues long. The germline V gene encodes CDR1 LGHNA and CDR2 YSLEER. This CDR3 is CASSQDSAPGDGYTF. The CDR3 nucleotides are TGCGCCAGCAGCCAAGATTCAGCTCCAGGGGATGGCTACACCTTC.

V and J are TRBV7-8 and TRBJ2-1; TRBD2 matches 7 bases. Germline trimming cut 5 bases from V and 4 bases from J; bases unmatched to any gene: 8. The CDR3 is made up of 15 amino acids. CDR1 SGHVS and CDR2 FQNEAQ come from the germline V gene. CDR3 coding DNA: TGTGCCAGCAGCGCCCGGGACTACTCTTACAATGAGCAGTTCTTC. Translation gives CASSARDYSYNEQFF.

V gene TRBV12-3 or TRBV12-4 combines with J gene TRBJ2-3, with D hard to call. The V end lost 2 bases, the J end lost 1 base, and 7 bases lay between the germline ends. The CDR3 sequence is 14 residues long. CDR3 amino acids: CASSLQQRTDTQYF. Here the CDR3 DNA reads TGTGCCAGCAGTTTACAGCAGCGCACAGATACGCAGTATTTT.

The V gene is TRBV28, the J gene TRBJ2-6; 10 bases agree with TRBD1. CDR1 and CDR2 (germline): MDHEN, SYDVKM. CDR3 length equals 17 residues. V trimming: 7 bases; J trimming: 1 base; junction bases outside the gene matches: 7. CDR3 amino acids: CASMTGGVLSGANVLTF. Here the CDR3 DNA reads TGTGCCAGCATGACAGGGGGCGTGCTATCTGGGGCCAACGTCCTGACTTTC.

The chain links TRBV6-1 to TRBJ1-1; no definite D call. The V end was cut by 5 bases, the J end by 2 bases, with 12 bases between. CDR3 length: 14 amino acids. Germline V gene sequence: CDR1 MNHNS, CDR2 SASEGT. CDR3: CASSLRAFNTEAFF. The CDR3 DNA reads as TGTGCCAGCAGTCTCCGGGCCTTTAACACTGAAGCTTTCTTT.

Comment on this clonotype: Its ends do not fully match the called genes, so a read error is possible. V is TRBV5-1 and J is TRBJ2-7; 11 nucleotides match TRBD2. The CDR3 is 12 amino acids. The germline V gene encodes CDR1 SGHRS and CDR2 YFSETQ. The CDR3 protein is CASSIAGGLYSF. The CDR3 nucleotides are TGCGCCAGCAGCATAGCGGGAGGGCTCTACTCGTTC. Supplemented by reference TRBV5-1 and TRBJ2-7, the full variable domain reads KAGVTQTPRYLIKTRGQQVTLSCSPISGHRSVSWYQQTPGQGLQFLFEYFSETQRNKGNFPGRFSGRQFSNSRSEMNVSTLELGDSALYLCASSIAGGLYSFGPGTRLTVT.

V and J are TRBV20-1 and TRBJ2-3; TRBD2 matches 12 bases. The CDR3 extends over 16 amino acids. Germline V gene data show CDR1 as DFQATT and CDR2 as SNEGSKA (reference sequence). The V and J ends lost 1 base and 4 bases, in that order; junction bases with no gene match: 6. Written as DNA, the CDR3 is TGCAGTGCTAGAGGCCTTGCTAGCGGGAGGGCAGATACGCAGTATTTT. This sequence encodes CSARGLASGRADTQYF.

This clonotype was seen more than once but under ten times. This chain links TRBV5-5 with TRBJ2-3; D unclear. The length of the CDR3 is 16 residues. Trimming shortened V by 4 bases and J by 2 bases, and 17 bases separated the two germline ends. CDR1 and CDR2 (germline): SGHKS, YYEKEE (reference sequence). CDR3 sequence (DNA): TGTGCCAGCAGCCAAGGACCCTCTGCTATCACAGATACGCAGTATTTT. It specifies CASSQGPSAITDTQYF.

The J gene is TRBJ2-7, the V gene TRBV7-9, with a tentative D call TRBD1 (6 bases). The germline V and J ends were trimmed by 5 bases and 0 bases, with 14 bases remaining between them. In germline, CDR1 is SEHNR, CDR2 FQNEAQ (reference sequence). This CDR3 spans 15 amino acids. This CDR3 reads CASSGGQGSSYEQYF. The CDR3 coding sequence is TGTGCCAGCAGCGGAGGCCAGGGGAGCTCCTACGAGCAGTACTTC. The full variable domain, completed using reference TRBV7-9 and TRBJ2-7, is DTGVSQNPRHKITKRGQNVTFRCDPISEHNRLYWYRQTLGQGPEFLTYFQNEAQLEKSRLLSDRFSAERPKGSFSTLEIQRTEQGDSAMYLCASSGGQGSSYEQYFGPGTRLTVT.

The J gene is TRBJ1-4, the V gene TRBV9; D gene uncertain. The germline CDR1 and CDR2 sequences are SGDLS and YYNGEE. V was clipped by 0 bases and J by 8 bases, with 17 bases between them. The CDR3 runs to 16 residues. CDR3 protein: CASSVGHGRRLEKLFF. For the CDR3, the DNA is TGTGCCAGCAGCGTAGGGCACGGGAGGCGATTGGAAAAACTGTTTTTT.

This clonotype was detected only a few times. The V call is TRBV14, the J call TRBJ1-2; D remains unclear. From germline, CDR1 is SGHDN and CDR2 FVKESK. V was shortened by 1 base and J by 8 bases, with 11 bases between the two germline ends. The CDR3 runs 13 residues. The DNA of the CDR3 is TGTGCCAGCAGCCAAGTATTAGTCGGAGGCTACACCTTC. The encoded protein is CASSQVLVGGYTF. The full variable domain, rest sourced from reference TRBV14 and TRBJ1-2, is EAGVTQFPSHSVIEKGQTVTLRCDPISGHDNLYWYRRVMGKEIKFLLHFVKESKQDESGMPNNRFLAERTGGTYSTLKVQPAELEDSGVYFCASSQVLVGGYTFGSGTRLTVV.

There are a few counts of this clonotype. CDR3: CASSQDPLSNTEAFF. The CDR3 DNA is TGCGCCAGCAGCCAAGATCCGCTCTCGAACACTGAAGCTTTCTTT. V is TRBV4-3 and J is TRBJ1-1; D not certain. The CDR3 has 15 amino acids. The V and J ends lost 0 bases and 1 base respectively, with 9 bases between them. Germline V gene lookup returns CDR1 LGHNA and CDR2 YSLEER.

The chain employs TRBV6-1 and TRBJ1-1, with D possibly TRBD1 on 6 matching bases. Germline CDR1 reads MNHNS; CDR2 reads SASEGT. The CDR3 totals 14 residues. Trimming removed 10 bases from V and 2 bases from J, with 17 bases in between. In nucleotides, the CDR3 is TGTGCCAAAACGACCAGGGGTTTTAACACTGAAGCTTTCTTT. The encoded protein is CAKTTRGFNTEAFF.

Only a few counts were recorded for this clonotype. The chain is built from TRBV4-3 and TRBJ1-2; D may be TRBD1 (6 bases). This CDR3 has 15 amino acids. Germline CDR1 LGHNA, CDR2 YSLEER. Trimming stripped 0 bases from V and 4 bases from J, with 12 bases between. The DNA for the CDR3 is TGCGCCAGCAGCCAAGATCCTGGGGGCGGCTATGGCTACACCTTC. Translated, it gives CASSQDPGGGYGYTF.

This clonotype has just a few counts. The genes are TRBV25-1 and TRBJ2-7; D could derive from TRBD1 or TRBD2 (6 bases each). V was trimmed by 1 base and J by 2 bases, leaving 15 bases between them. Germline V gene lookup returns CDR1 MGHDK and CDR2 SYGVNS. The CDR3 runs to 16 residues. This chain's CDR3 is CASSEFGGLSTYEQYF. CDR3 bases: TGTGCCAGCAGTGAATTTGGGGGGCTAAGTACCTACGAGCAGTACTTC.

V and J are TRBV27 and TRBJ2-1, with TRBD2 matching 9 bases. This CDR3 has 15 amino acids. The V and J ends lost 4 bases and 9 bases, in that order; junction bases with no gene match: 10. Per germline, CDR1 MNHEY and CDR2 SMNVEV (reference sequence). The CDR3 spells CASSSPSGRNGEQFF. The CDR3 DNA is TGTGCCAGCAGTTCCCCCAGCGGGAGGAACGGTGAGCAGTTCTTC.

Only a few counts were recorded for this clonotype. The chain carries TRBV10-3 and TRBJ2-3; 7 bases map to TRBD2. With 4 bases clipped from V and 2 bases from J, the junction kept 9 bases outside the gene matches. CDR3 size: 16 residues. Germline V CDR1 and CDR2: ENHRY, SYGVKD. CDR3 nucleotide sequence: TGTGCCATCAGTGGGCACTCCGGGGGGTACACAGATACGCAGTATTTT. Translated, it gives CAISGHSGGYTDTQYF.

The CDR3: CASSLSPNGGSGELFF. For the CDR3, the DNA is TGTGCCAGCAGTTTATCCCCCAATGGGGGGAGCGGGGAGCTGTTTTTT. J is TRBJ2-2 and V is TRBV27; TRBD2 is a possible D gene (6 bases). The length of the CDR3 is 16 residues. V dropped 0 bases and J dropped 7 bases, with 15 bases sitting between them. Per the germline V gene, CDR1 is MNHEY and CDR2 is SMNVEV (reference sequence).

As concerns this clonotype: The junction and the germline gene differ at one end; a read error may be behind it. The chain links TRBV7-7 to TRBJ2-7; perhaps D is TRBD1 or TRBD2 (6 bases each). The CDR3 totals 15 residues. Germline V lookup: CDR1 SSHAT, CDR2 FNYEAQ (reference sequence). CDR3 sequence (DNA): TGTGCTAGCAGCCCAGTACAGGGAGGTTTCCACGAGCAGTACTTC. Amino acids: CASSPVQGGFHEQYF. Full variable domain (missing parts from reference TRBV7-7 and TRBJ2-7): GAGVSQSPRYKVTKRGQDVTLRCDPISSHATLYWYQQALGQGPEFLTYFNYEAQPDKSGLPSDRFSAERPEGSISTLTIQRTEQRDSAMYRCASSPVQGGFHEQYFGPGTRLTVT.

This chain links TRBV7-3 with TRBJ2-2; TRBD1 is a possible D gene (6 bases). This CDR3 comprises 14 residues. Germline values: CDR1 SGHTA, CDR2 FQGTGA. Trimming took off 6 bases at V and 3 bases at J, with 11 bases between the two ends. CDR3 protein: CASSSQGDTGELFF. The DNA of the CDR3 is TGTGCCAGCAGTTCACAGGGTGACACCGGGGAGCTGTTTTTT. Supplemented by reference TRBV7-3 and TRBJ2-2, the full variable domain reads GAGVSQTPSNKVTEKGKYVELRCDPISGHTALYWYRQSLGQGPEFLIYFQGTGAADDSGLPNDRFFAVRPEGSVSTLKIQRTERGDSAVYLCASSSQGDTGELFFGEGSRLTVL.

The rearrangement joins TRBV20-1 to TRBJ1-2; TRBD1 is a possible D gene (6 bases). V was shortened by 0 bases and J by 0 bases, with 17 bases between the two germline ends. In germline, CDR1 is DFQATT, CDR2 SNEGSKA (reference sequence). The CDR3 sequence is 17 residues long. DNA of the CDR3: TGCAGTGCTAGAGATCCCACAGGGTTGAGCTCTAACTATGGCTACACCTTC. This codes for CSARDPTGLSSNYGYTF.

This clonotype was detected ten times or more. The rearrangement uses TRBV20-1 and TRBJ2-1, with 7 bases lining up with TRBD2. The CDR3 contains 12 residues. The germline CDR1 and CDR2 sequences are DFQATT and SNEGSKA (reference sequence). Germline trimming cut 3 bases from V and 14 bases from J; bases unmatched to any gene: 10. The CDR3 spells CSASEGPGGKFF. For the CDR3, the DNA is TGCAGTGCTAGTGAAGGACCGGGAGGAAAGTTCTTC.

CDR3 in DNA: TGTGCCCCCAGGGGGGGAAGCGGCAATGAGCAGTTCTTC. Protein sequence: CAPRGGSGNEQFF. The rearrangement joins TRBV6-1 to TRBJ2-1; D possibly matches TRBD1 or TRBD2 (7 bases each). Looked up from germline, CDR1 is MNHNS and CDR2 is SASEGT. V was cut by 11 bases and J by 6 bases, with 17 bases left in between. The length of the CDR3 is 13 residues.